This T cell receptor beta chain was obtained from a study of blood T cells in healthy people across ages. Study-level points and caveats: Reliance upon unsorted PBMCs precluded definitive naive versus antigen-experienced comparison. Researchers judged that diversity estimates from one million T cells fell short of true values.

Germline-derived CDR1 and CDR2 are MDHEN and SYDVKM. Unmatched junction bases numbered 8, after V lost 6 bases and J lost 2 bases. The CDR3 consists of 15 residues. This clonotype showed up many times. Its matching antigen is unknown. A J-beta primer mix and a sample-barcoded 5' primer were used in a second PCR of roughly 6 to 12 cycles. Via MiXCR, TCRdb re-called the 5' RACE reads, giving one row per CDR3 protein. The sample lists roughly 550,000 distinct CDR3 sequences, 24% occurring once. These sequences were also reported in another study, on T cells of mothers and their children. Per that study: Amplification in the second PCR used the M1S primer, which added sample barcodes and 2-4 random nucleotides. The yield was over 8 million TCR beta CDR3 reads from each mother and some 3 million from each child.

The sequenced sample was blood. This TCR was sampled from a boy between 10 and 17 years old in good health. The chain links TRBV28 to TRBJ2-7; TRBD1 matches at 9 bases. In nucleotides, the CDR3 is TGTGCCAGCAGCCACAGGGGGCGTGGAGCCTACGAGCAGTACTTC. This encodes CASSHRGRGAYEQYF.